The entry below describes one T cell receptor (beta chain). Sequencing of unsorted PBMC DNA was carried out using ten immunoSEQ deep assay plates. In the original analysis: ImmunoSEQ junction-only sequences lacked quality scores, so their filtering differed. The method was immunoSEQ multiplex PCR; TCRdb's version includes in-frame clones alone and lacks a portion of them. V and J calls plus clone size are reproduced from that table; the DNA served to infer D and trimming. The data contain about 490,000 clones, 65% to 80% of them singletons. Germline assignment: CDR1 SGHRS and CDR2 YFSETQ. V was shortened by 2 bases and J by 5 bases, with 14 bases between the two germline ends. The CDR3 sequence is 14 residues long. The data were obtained in a study of shared clonotypes between healthy human individuals. Adult Caucasians living in Nashville, Tennessee made up all of the donors.

The sequence was obtained from a woman in her thirties or forties in good health. Some clones in this sample may be carry-over from other donors' samples. V and J are TRBV5-1 and TRBJ2-7, with D tentatively TRBD1 or TRBD2 (7 bases each). The material sequenced was PBMCs. DNA for the CDR3: TGCGCCAGCAGCTTAACGGCAGGGGGGGACGAGCAGTACTTC. As protein: CASSLTAGGDEQYF.